Listed here are 9 T cell receptor beta chains from one sample, sequenced in a study of T cell responses to AZD1222 COVID-19 vaccine. Profiling relied on immunoSEQ multiplex PCR, and the TCRdb table lists in-frame clones only, not all of them. In the table there are approximately 90,000 clones, almost 90% of which are singletons. Sample: peripheral blood, taken on day 0 of AZD1222 vaccination. These receptor sequences come from an adult in good health.

This clone was detected only a few times. The chain has TRBV6-4 and TRBJ2-3; TRBD2 agrees at 10 bases. CDR1 and CDR2 (germline): MRHNA, SNTAGT. J lost 7 bases, V lost 0 bases, and 4 bases had no gene match. The CDR3 contains 15 residues. CDR3 protein: CASSDSAGGPNTQYF. The CDR3 DNA follows: TGTGCCAGCAGTGACTCAGCGGGGGGGCCGAATACGCAGTATTTT.

The genes are TRBV9 and TRBJ2-2; D could derive from TRBD1 or TRBD2 (5 bases each). CDR3 length: 17 residues. V was shortened by 0 bases and J by 7 bases, with 19 bases between the two germline ends. Per the germline V gene, CDR1 is SGDLS and CDR2 is YYNGEE. The CDR3 nucleotides are TGTGCCAGCAGCGTAGGTGGGACCGGACCGAAGAGCGGGGAGCTGTTTTTT. Its protein product is CASSVGGTGPKSGELFF.

The chain carries TRBV9 and TRBJ1-5; 7 nucleotides line up with TRBD1. Germline V CDR1 and CDR2: SGDLS, YYNGEE. V trimming: 0 bases; J trimming: 7 bases; junction bases outside the gene matches: 4. The CDR3 totals 14 residues. The CDR3, as DNA: TGTGCCAGCAGCGTAGGACAGGGCGGGCAGCCCCAGCATTTT. Its protein is CASSVGQGGQPQHF. Full variable domain (missing parts from reference TRBV9 and TRBJ1-5): DSGVTQTPKHLITATGQRVTLRCSPRSGDLSVYWYQQSLDQGLQFLIQYYNGEERAKGNILERFSAQQFPDLHSELNLSSLELGDSALYFCASSVGQGGQPQHFGDGTRLSIL.

Here the CDR3 reads CASMVAGLWDTQYF. The CDR3 region has the DNA TGTGCCAGCATGGTAGCGGGGCTGTGGGATACGCAGTATTTT. The chain recombines TRBV27 with TRBJ2-3, with 8 bases aligning to TRBD2. The CDR3 contains 14 residues. Germline CDR1 reads MNHEY; CDR2 reads SMNVEV (reference sequence). J was trimmed by 6 bases and V by 7 bases; bases with no gene match: 9.

This chain joins TRBV6-5 and TRBJ2-1, with 8 bases matching TRBD2. The CDR3 contains 14 residues. The V gene's germline CDR1 is MNHEY and CDR2 SVGAGI. V shed 5 bases, J shed 2 bases, and the junction held 2 bases outside the gene matches. The CDR3 here is CASSRGGPYNEQFF. CDR3 bases: TGTGCCAGCAGTCGCGGGGGGCCCTACAATGAGCAGTTCTTC.

The count of this clone is one. The CDR3 is CASMGQGTGVWGYTF. Written as DNA, the CDR3 is TGTGCCAGCATGGGGCAAGGGACAGGGGTCTGGGGCTACACCTTC. The chain recombines TRBV2 with TRBJ1-2; 10 positions match TRBD1. Looked up from germline, CDR1 is SNHLY and CDR2 is FYNNEI. Trimming removed 7 bases from V and 8 bases from J; junction bases left unmatched: 13. The CDR3 spans 15 residues.

About this clone itself: Other DNA variants within this sample encode the same CDR3. This chain links TRBV5-4 with TRBJ2-7, with TRBD1 identical over 9 bases. CDR1 is SGHNT, CDR2 YYREEE, per germline (reference sequence). The length of the CDR3 is 14 residues. Germline trimming cut 3 bases from V and 1 base from J; bases unmatched to any gene: 2. The CDR3, as DNA: TGTGCCAGCAGCTCACAGGGGGCTTCCTACGAGCAGTACTTC. This sequence encodes CASSSQGASYEQYF.

The chain is built from TRBV5-6 and TRBJ2-1; D may be TRBD2 (6 bases). The CDR3 is made up of 15 amino acids. Germline lookup yields CDR1 SGHDT and CDR2 YYEEEE. V dropped 4 bases and J dropped 15 bases, with 26 bases sitting between them. This CDR3 is CASSLLTLGGLPGFF. Written as DNA, the CDR3 is TGTGCCAGCAGCCTACTCACCCTTGGGGGGTTGCCGGGGTTCTTC.

J is TRBJ2-7 and V is TRBV2; D gene uncertain. With 7 bases removed from V and 2 bases from J, the gap between germline ends came to 6 bases. Germline values: CDR1 SNHLY, CDR2 FYNNEI. The CDR3 is 11 amino acids. In nucleotides, the CDR3 is TGTGCCAGCATTTACGCCTACGAGCAGTACTTC. Its translation is CASIYAYEQYF.